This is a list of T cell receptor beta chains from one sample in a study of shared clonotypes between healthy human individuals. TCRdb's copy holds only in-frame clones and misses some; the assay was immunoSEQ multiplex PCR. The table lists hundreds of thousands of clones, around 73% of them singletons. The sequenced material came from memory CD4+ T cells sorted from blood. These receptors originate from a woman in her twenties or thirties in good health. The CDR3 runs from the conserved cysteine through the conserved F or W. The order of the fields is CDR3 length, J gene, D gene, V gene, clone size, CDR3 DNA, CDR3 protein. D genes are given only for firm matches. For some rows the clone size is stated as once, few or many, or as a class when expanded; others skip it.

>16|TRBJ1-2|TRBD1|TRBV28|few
TGTGCCAGCAGTGGGGGGGACAGGACAGACGACTATGGCTACACCTTC
CASSGGDRTDDYGYTF
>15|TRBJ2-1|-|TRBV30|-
TGTGCCTGGAGGGGCCGCCTGAGCTCCTACAATGAGCAGTTCTTC
CAWRGRLSSYNEQFF
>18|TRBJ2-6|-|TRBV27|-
TGTGCCAGCAGTCCAAAGGGGCAGAGTCTCTCTGGGGCCAACGTCCTGACTTTC
CASSPKGQSLSGANVLTF
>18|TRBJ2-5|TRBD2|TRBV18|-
TGTGCCAGCTCACGCGGGACTAGCGGAAGTGGGGGCCAAGAGACCCAGTACTTC
CASSRGTSGSGGQETQYF
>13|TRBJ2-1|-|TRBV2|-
TGTGCCAGCTCGGGCGAGCAGAACAATGAGCAGTTCTTC
CASSGEQNNEQFF
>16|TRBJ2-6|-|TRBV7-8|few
TGTGCCAGCAGCTCGATAGAACCTACTGGGGCCAACGTCCTGACTTTC
CASSSIEPTGANVLTF
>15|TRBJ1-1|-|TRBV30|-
TGTGCCTGGAGTGTCCCCGGGACAAAGAACACTGAAGCTTTCTTT
CAWSVPGTKNTEAFF
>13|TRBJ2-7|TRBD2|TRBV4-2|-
TGTGCCAGCAGCCAGACTAGCGGTTACGAGCAGTACTTC
CASSQTSGYEQYF
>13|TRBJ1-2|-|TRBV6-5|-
TGTGCCAGCAGATCCGGGAGGGGTTATGGCTACACCTTC
CASRSGRGYGYTF
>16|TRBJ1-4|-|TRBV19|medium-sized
TGTGCCAGTAGGCCTCGCGGGCTCTCGGGGAATGAAAAACTGTTTTTT
CASRPRGLSGNEKLFF
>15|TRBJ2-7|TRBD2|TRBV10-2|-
TGCGCCAGCGGGGTTTTGGGTCTAGCGGGAAAAGGGCAGTACTTC
CASGVLGLAGKGQYF
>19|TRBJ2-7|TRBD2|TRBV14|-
TGTGCCAGCAGCCAAGTCAGGGGGACTAGCGGGAGGTATAGTCCCGAGCAGTACTTC
CASSQVRGTSGRYSPEQYF
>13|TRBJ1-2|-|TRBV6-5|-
TGTGCCAGCAGACCTACCGGTACGGGTCGCTACACCTTC
CASRPTGTGRYTF
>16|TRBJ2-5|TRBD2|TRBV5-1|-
TGCGCCAGCAGCTTGTCAGCGGGAGCCCCCCAAGAGACCCAGTACTTC
CASSLSAGAPQETQYF
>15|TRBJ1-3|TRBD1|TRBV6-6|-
TGTGCCAGCAGTCCTCGGACAGGGGACGGAAACACCATATATTTT
CASSPRTGDGNTIYF
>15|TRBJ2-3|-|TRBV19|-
TGTGCCAGTAGTAAAGTTACTTCAAGCACAGATACGCAGTATTTT
CASSKVTSSTDTQYF